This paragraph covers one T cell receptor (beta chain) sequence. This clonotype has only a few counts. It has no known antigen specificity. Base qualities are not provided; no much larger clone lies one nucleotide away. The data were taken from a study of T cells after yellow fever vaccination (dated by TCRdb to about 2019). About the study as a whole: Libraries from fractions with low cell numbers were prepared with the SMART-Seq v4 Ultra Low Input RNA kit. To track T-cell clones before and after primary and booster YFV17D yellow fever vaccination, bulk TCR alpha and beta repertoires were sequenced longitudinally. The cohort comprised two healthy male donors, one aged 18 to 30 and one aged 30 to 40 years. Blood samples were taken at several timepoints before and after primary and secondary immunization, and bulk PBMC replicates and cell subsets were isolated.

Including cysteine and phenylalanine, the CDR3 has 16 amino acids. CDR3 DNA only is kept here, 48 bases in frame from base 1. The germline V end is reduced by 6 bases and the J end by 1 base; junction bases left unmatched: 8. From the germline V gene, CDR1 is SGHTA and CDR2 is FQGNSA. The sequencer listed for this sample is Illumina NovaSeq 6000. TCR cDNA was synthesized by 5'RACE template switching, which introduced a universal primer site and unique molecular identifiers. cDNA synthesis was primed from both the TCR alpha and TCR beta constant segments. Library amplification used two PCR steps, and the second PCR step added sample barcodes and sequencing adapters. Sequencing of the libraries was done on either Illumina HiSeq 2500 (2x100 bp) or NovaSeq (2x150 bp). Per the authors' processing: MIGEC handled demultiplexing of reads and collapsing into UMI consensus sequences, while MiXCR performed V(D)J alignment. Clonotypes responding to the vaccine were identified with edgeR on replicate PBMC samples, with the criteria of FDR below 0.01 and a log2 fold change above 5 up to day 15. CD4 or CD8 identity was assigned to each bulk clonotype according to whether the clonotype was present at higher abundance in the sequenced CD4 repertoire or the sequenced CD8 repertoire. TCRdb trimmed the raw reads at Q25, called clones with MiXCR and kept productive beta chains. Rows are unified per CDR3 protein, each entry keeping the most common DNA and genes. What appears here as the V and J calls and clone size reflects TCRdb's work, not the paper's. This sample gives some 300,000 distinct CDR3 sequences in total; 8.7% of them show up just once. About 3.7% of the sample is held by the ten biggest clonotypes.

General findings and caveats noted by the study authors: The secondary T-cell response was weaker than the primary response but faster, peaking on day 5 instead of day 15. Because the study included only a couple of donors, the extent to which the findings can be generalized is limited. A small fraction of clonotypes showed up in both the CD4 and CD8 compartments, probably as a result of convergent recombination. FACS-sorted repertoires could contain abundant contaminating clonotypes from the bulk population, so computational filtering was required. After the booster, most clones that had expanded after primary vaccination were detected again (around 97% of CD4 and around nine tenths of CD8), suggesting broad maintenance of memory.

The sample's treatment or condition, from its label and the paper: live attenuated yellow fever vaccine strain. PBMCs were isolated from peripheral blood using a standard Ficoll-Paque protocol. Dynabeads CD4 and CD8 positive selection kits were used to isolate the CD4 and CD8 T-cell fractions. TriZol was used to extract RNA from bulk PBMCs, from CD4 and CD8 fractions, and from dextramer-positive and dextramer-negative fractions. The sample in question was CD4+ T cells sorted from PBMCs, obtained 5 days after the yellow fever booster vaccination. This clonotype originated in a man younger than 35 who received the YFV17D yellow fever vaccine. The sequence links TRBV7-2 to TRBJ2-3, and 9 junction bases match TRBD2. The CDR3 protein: CASSTGTSLGTDTQYF. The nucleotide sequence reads TGTGCCAGCAGTACCGGGACTAGCCTAGGCACAGATACGCAGTATTTT.